Included here is one T cell receptor (beta chain) sequence, with context. In preparing bulk TCR libraries, previously described methods and listed TCR primers were used. TCRdb reprocessed the PCR reads with MiXCR, giving one entry per CDR3 protein. The table lists over 600,000 distinct CDR3 sequences, approximately 20% of them singletons. These data originate in a study of molecular identifiers for immune sequencing clone quantification. V was clipped by 0 bases and J by 1 base; unmatched bases: 2. The CDR3 is 15 residues long. Germline CDR1 reads SEHNR; CDR2 reads FQNEAQ (reference sequence). J is TRBJ1-1 and V is TRBV7-9, with 7 nucleotides matching TRBD1. The clonotype was recovered from a human donor in good health. Some libraries in this study had Jurkat cell RNA spiked in. Sequences were obtained from naive CD8+ T cells from blood, with Jurkat cell RNA spiked in. Documented subset: FACS-sorted CD8+CD4-CCR7+CD45RA+ naive T cells. The CDR3 protein is CASSLATGANTEAFF. The CDR3 nucleotides are TGTGCCAGCAGCTTAGCCACAGGGGCGAACACTGAAGCTTTCTTT.